Listed here are 30 T cell receptor beta chains from one sample, sequenced in a study of post-analysis software for immune sequencing data. Study conclusions and caveats: Roughly 5 TRBV segments (TRBV5-6, TRBV5-1 and TRBV20-1 among them) occurred more frequently in patients than in controls.

Unique molecular identifiers were present in the TCR beta cDNA libraries. One entry per CDR3 protein results from TCRdb running MiXCR on the PCR reads. The data hold roughly 540,000 distinct CDR3 sequences, with approximately 34% observed a single time. Antigens of these TCRs are unknown. Sequencing input: blood. The receptors originated from a girl younger than 18 with multiple sclerosis.

The J gene is TRBJ2-1, the V gene TRBV20-1, with D uncertain. Germline V gives CDR1 DFQATT, CDR2 SNEGSKA (reference sequence). V shed 3 bases and J shed 0 bases, with 18 bases lying between them. CDR3 length: 17 residues. Written as DNA, the CDR3 is TGCAGTGCTAGCATAGGGCGCAGTTTTAGCTCCTACAATGAGCAGTTCTTC. Its translation is CSASIGRSFSSYNEQFF.

Remarks on this clonotype: The junction departs from germline at one end; a sequencing error may be responsible. The V gene is TRBV20-1, the J gene TRBJ2-5, with 8 bases lining up with TRBD1. Germline CDR1 reads DFQATT; CDR2 reads SNEGSKA (reference sequence). This CDR3 has 15 amino acids. CDR3 nucleotide sequence: TGCAGTGCTACCCCAGGGGGCGTCCTCCAAGAGGCCCAGTACTTC. Translated, it gives CSATPGGVLQEAQYF.

This chain links TRBV5-1 with TRBJ1-5; D is possibly TRBD1 (5 bases). The CDR3 runs 11 residues. From germline, CDR1 is SGHRS and CDR2 YFSETQ. Trimming stripped 4 bases from V and 13 bases from J, with 12 bases between. CDR3: CASSPRDAQHF. CDR3 nucleotides: TGCGCCAGCAGCCCCCGGGACGCTCAGCATTTT. The full variable domain, completed using reference TRBV5-1 and TRBJ1-5, is KAGVTQTPRYLIKTRGQQVTLSCSPISGHRSVSWYQQTPGQGLQFLFEYFSETQRNKGNFPGRFSGRQFSNSRSEMNVSTLELGDSALYLCASSPRDAQHFGDGTRLSIL.

Only a few counts were recorded for this clonotype. The chain recombines TRBV4-1 with TRBJ2-3; D is perhaps TRBD1 or TRBD2 (6 bases each). CDR3 length equals 14 residues. Germline-derived CDR1 and CDR2 are MGHRA and YSYEKL. Trimming took 1 base from V and 6 from J, leaving 11 bases between them. CDR3 protein: CASSQGKGGDTQYF. For the CDR3, the DNA is TGCGCCAGCAGCCAAGGCAAAGGGGGGGATACGCAGTATTTT.

This clonotype was picked up a small number of times. The chain is built from TRBV20-1 and TRBJ2-1, with 8 bases matching TRBD2. This CDR3 contains 17 residues. The ends lost 4 bases at V and 6 bases at J; junction bases unmatched: 17. CDR1 DFQATT and CDR2 SNEGSKA come from the germline V gene (reference sequence). This CDR3 is CSATNPLGRGACNEQFF. CDR3 sequence (DNA): TGCAGTGCTACTAACCCATTGGGGCGGGGGGCCTGCAATGAGCAGTTCTTC.

The J gene is TRBJ2-1, the V gene TRBV10-3; D is perhaps TRBD1 or TRBD2 (7 bases each). Trimming took off 10 bases at V and 9 bases at J, with 19 bases between the two ends. The CDR3 loop spans 13 amino acids. From germline, CDR1 is ENHRY and CDR2 SYGVKD. The CDR3 sequence is CATRGGPEVEQFF. Here the CDR3 DNA reads TGTGCCACCAGGGGGGGGCCGGAGGTTGAGCAGTTCTTC.

The sample holds a few counts of this clonotype. This chain joins TRBV20-1 and TRBJ1-2; D uncertain. V dropped 6 bases and J dropped 0 bases, with 11 bases sitting between them. Germline lookup yields CDR1 DFQATT and CDR2 SNEGSKA (reference sequence). The CDR3 contains 13 residues. The CDR3 nucleotides read TGCAGTGCCCCCCTGGCCTCTAACTATGGCTACACCTTC. Protein: CSAPLASNYGYTF.

This clonotype came up a few times. The CDR3 DNA is TGCAGCGTTGGAAGGACGGCGAACACTGAAGCTTTCTTT. It translates to CSVGRTANTEAFF. The chain recombines TRBV29-1 with TRBJ1-1; D is unresolved. V was trimmed by 4 bases and J by 1 base, leaving 10 bases between them. The CDR3 runs 13 residues. In germline, CDR1 is SQVTM, CDR2 ANQGSEA.

This chain joins TRBV28 and TRBJ2-7; 8 bases map to TRBD2. The end of the DNA aligns better with TRBJ2-5, so the J call may be wrong. Germline V gene lookup returns CDR1 MDHEN and CDR2 SYDVKM. The CDR3 extends over 18 amino acids. The DNA of the CDR3 is TGTGCCAGCAGTTTCCCCGGGGTGGCGGGGGGCCAGGGAGAGACCCAGTACTTC. Translating gives CASSFPGVAGGQGETQYF.

The V gene is TRBV3-1, the J gene TRBJ2-3; no definite D call. V dropped 0 bases and J dropped 0 bases, with 10 bases sitting between them. The CDR3 extends over 16 amino acids. CDR1 and CDR2 (germline): LGHDT, YNNKEL (reference sequence). The CDR3 DNA follows: TGTGCCAGCAGCCAAGATGGGCTCCATAGCACAGATACGCAGTATTTT. Its protein is CASSQDGLHSTDTQYF.

The CDR3 DNA is TGCGCCAGCAGCTTGCGGCAGGGGGACGAAAAACTGTTTTTT. It codes for CASSLRQGDEKLFF. This chain uses TRBV5-1 with TRBJ1-4, with 7 bases that match TRBD1. CDR1 is SGHRS and CDR2 is YFSETQ in the germline V gene. This CDR3 comprises 14 residues. The junction had 5 bases not matched to a gene; V was cut back by 1 base and J by 8 bases.

J is TRBJ2-5 and V is TRBV5-4; TRBD1 might be the D (6 bases). Trimming removed 5 bases at V and 11 bases at J, with 25 bases between. The germline CDR1 and CDR2 sequences are SGHNT and YYREEE (reference sequence). This CDR3 region has 15 residues. As DNA, the CDR3 is TGTGCCAGCAGTCCCGGGACACCGGGTAGTGGTGAGCAGTACTTC. Amino acid sequence: CASSPGTPGSGEQYF. The variable domain in full, with the rest retrieved from reference TRBV5-4 and TRBJ2-5, is ETGVTQSPTHLIKTRGQQVTLRCSSQSGHNTVSWYQQALGQGPQFIFQYYREEENGRGNFPPRFSGLQFPNYSSELNVNALELDDSALYLCASSPGTPGSGEQYFGPGTRLLVL.

This clonotype occurred a few times. The V and J genes are TRBV12-5 and TRBJ2-1, with 9 positions matching TRBD2. The CDR3 sequence is 16 residues long. Germline V lookup: CDR1 LGHNT, CDR2 FRNRAP. J gave up 4 bases and V 1 base, and 5 bases lay outside the gene matches. The CDR3 nucleotides read TGTGCTAGTGGTTTGGAAGGGAGCGGGGGGTACAATGAGCAGTTCTTC. Translating it yields CASGLEGSGGYNEQFF.

The genes are TRBV6-1 and TRBJ2-5; 7 positions match TRBD1. This CDR3 is built from 14 residues. Germline CDR1 MNHNS, CDR2 SASEGT. The ends lost 4 bases at V and 5 bases at J; junction bases unmatched: 7. The DNA for the CDR3 is TGTGCCAGCAGTGCCCCGACAGGGTTGGAGACCCAGTACTTC. It codes for CASSAPTGLETQYF.

Only a few counts were recorded for this clonotype. The chain is built from TRBV5-1 and TRBJ2-1, with a possible D match to TRBD2 (6 bases). The CDR3 extends over 13 amino acids. Germline-derived CDR1 and CDR2 are SGHRS and YFSETQ. The V and J ends lost 3 bases and 7 bases respectively, with 11 bases between them. The CDR3 protein is CASSSEGLNEQFF. In DNA form, the CDR3 reads TGCGCCAGCAGCTCGGAGGGTCTGAATGAGCAGTTCTTC. Filled out from reference TRBV5-1 and TRBJ2-1, the complete variable domain reads KAGVTQTPRYLIKTRGQQVTLSCSPISGHRSVSWYQQTPGQGLQFLFEYFSETQRNKGNFPGRFSGRQFSNSRSEMNVSTLELGDSALYLCASSSEGLNEQFFGPGTRLTVL.

A note on this clonotype: A junction end diverges from the germline sequence, so it may reflect a read error. The chain recombines TRBV20-1 with TRBJ2-5; 12 bases are a match to TRBD2. CDR1 is DFQATT, CDR2 SNEGSKA, per germline (reference sequence). CDR3 length: 20 residues. CDR3 sequence: CSAKGGAGVTSGGFQGTQYF. Written as DNA, the CDR3 is TGCAGTGCTAAAGGGGGGGCAGGAGTTACTAGCGGGGGGTTCCAAGGGACCCAGTACTTC.

V gene TRBV18 combines with J gene TRBJ2-5; 10 bases are shared with TRBD2. The germline V gene has CDR1 KGHSH and CDR2 LQKENI. The CDR3 sequence is 15 residues long. Unmatched junction bases numbered 10, after V lost 1 base and J lost 11 bases. Here the CDR3 DNA reads TGTGCCAGCTCACCACGACTAGCGGGCAACAATGAGCAGTACTTC. This gives the protein CASSPRLAGNNEQYF.

The gene calls are TRBV12-3 or TRBV12-4 and TRBJ1-1; no clear D. The CDR3 totals 15 residues. Trimming took 2 bases from V and 1 from J, leaving 11 bases between them. For the CDR3, the DNA is TGTGCCAGCAGTTTATTGGGAGTTACGAACACTGAAGCTTTCTTT. Residues: CASSLLGVTNTEAFF.

V and J are TRBV11-1 and TRBJ1-1; no reliable D call. Germline CDR1 SGHAT, CDR2 FQDESV (reference sequence). Trimming removed 5 bases from V and 2 bases from J, with 15 bases in between. The CDR3 sequence is 15 residues long. The CDR3 DNA is TGTGCCAGCAGCCCCCGCCGGGATAGTAACACTGAAGCTTTCTTT. Encoded protein: CASSPRRDSNTEAFF.

The chain couples TRBV7-9 to TRBJ1-5; D remains ambiguous. The CDR3 runs 17 residues. The V gene lost 5 bases and the J gene lost 3 bases, with 20 bases spanning the gap. Germline V CDR1 and CDR2: SEHNR, FQNEAQ (reference sequence). CDR3 bases: TGTGCCAGCAGCAGCGACCGCCGATCTTACGTCAATCAGCCCCAGCATTTT. Protein: CASSSDRRSYVNQPQHF.

In this sample, this clonotype turned up a few times. The V call is TRBV2, the J call TRBJ2-1; the match to TRBD2 covers 8 bases. Germline assignment: CDR1 SNHLY and CDR2 FYNNEI. This CDR3 contains 11 residues. Germline trimming cut 6 bases from V and 9 bases from J; bases unmatched to any gene: 1. CDR3 DNA: TGTGCCAGCAGAGCGGGGGCTGAGCAGTTCTTC. Protein sequence: CASRAGAEQFF.

This clonotype was seen more than once but under ten times. The rearrangement joins TRBV6-5 to TRBJ2-1; 10 bases fit TRBD1. This CDR3 is 15 amino acids long. With V trimmed by 6 bases and J by 6 bases, 8 bases remained unmatched. The germline V gene has CDR1 MNHEY and CDR2 SVGAGI. The CDR3 DNA follows: TGTGCCAGCAGCTCTACCTGGACAGGGGGCAATGAGCAGTTCTTC. Translation gives CASSSTWTGGNEQFF.

The V and J genes are TRBV20-1 and TRBJ1-2; unclear D gene. The V end lost 5 bases, the J end lost 5 bases, and 15 bases lay between the germline ends. In germline, CDR1 is DFQATT, CDR2 SNEGSKA (reference sequence). This CDR3 has 13 residues. The CDR3 bases are TGCAGTGCTTACCCGGGCCTTGGATATGGCTACACCTTC. Protein: CSAYPGLGYGYTF.

This chain connects TRBV6-1 to TRBJ2-7; no clear D gene. Germline CDR1 MNHNS, CDR2 SASEGT. The CDR3 is made up of 13 amino acids. Trimming took off 2 bases at V and 0 bases at J, with 5 bases between the two ends. CDR3 coding DNA: TGTGCCAGCAGTGAACAGGCCTCCTACGAGCAGTACTTC. Translation gives CASSEQASYEQYF.

This clonotype has only a few counts. The CDR3 DNA reads as TGTGCCAGCAGCTCGGCCGTCGGGACAAAGGCTTTCTTT. Its translation is CASSSAVGTKAFF. The rearrangement links TRBV7-3 to TRBJ1-1; D possibly corresponds to TRBD1 (6 bases). CDR1 and CDR2 from the germline V gene are SGHTA and FQGTGA. The CDR3 loop spans 13 amino acids. Trimming stripped 4 bases from V and 11 bases from J, with 17 bases between.

The V gene is TRBV6-1, the J gene TRBJ1-5; no firm D call. Germline lookup yields CDR1 MNHNS and CDR2 SASEGT. Between the trimmed V and J ends, which lost 1 base and 4 bases, there was a span of 11 bases. The CDR3 is 15 amino acids. CDR3 DNA: TGTGCCAGCAGTGAAGTGAGACAAAATAATCAGCCCCAGCATTTT. It is translated as CASSEVRQNNQPQHF.

This clonotype was seen once. Given a much more abundant clone one base away, this may be a read error. V usage is TRBV20-1 and J usage is TRBJ2-5; TRBD1 aligns across 9 bases. CDR3 length equals 14 residues. The V and J ends lost 8 bases and 13 bases, in that order; junction bases with no gene match: 20. The V gene's germline CDR1 is DFQATT and CDR2 SNEGSKA (reference sequence). For the CDR3, the DNA is TGCAGTACTCGTTACCGGGACAGGGCTGGCGTTGGGTACTTC. Amino acid sequence: CSTRYRDRAGVGYF.

This clonotype was counted only a few times. The chain employs TRBV7-3 and TRBJ1-2, with D possibly matching TRBD1 (5 bases). CDR1 and CDR2 from the germline V gene are SGHTA and FQGTGA. V dropped 5 bases and J dropped 4 bases, with 11 bases sitting between them. The CDR3 covers 13 residues. The CDR3 loop is CASSPSGSYGYTF. The CDR3 bases are TGTGCCAGCAGCCCCTCAGGGAGCTATGGCTACACCTTC.

This clonotype was seen a few times. The genes are TRBV10-3 and TRBJ2-5, with 11 bases that match TRBD2. J gave up 6 bases and V 8 bases, and 8 bases lay outside the gene matches. The CDR3 sequence is 14 residues long. Germline V CDR1 and CDR2: ENHRY, SYGVKD. In DNA form, the CDR3 reads TGTGCCATCGAGGATAGCGGGGGGGCCAAGACCCAGTACTTC. The encoded protein is CAIEDSGGAKTQYF.

This sequence joins TRBV28 and TRBJ2-4; D ambiguous. Trimming removed 2 bases at V and 0 bases at J, with 8 bases between. This CDR3 contains 15 residues. Germline V gives CDR1 MDHEN, CDR2 SYDVKM. The CDR3 DNA sequence: TGTGCCAGCAGTTTAAGTACCTTAGCCAAAAACATTCAGTACTTC. It translates to CASSLSTLAKNIQYF.